Each of the 3 T cell receptor beta chains below was sequenced from the same sample in a study of blood T cell repertoires in COVID-19. Profiling relied on immunoSEQ multiplex PCR, and the TCRdb table lists in-frame clones only, not all of them. The data show about 86,000 clones, around 80% seen once. The sample comprised peripheral blood. Receptors were obtained from a woman aged 80 or over with active or convalescent COVID-19.

V and J are TRBV7-9 and TRBJ2-1, with D uncertain. Trimming took off 5 bases at V and 4 bases at J, with 9 bases between the two ends. The CDR3 length is 13 residues. Per germline, CDR1 SEHNR and CDR2 FQNEAQ (reference sequence). In nucleotides, the CDR3 is TGTGCCAGCAGCCTAAACTATTACAATGAGCAGTTCTTC. Its protein is CASSLNYYNEQFF.

This chain connects TRBV19 to TRBJ1-5; D uncertain. In germline, CDR1 is LNHDA, CDR2 SQIVND (reference sequence). V was trimmed by 3 bases and J by 4 bases, leaving 10 bases between them. CDR3 length: 14 residues. The CDR3 coding sequence is TGTGCCAGTAGTATGAGGGTCCTGAATCAGCCCCAGCATTTT. Translating gives CASSMRVLNQPQHF.

J is TRBJ2-5 and V is TRBV25-1, with D unclear. Germline CDR1 MGHDK, CDR2 SYGVNS. The CDR3 extends over 10 amino acids. The germline V and J ends were trimmed by 6 bases and 5 bases, with 4 bases remaining between them. CDR3 nucleotide sequence: TGTGCCAGCAGCATCGAGACCCAGTACTTC. Protein sequence: CASSIETQYF.